Shown below are 2 T cell receptor beta chains from a single sample sequenced in a study of T cell responses to AZD1222 COVID-19 vaccine. The method was immunoSEQ multiplex PCR; TCRdb's version includes in-frame clones alone and lacks a portion of them. This sample has 130,000 or so clones, with 89% found just once. The material sequenced was peripheral blood, taken on day 0 of AZD1222 vaccination. The receptors originated from an adult in good health.

The chain is built from TRBV11-2 and TRBJ2-7; D remains unclear. The CDR3 spans 15 residues. Trimming removed 2 bases at V and 0 bases at J, with 11 bases between. Germline CDR1 and CDR2: SGHAT and FQNNGV. The CDR3 reads CASSLYQSRSYEQYF. CDR3 in DNA: TGTGCCAGCAGCTTATACCAATCCCGCTCCTACGAGCAGTACTTC.

This clone has just one count. This chain uses TRBV6-5 with TRBJ2-5; unclear D gene. V was pared by 6 bases and J by 5 bases, with 13 bases between. The CDR3 is made up of 13 amino acids. Germline lookup yields CDR1 MNHEY and CDR2 SVGAGI. As DNA, the CDR3 is TGTGCCAGCAGGGCCGATCTCGGGGAGACCCAGTACTTC. It translates to CASRADLGETQYF.